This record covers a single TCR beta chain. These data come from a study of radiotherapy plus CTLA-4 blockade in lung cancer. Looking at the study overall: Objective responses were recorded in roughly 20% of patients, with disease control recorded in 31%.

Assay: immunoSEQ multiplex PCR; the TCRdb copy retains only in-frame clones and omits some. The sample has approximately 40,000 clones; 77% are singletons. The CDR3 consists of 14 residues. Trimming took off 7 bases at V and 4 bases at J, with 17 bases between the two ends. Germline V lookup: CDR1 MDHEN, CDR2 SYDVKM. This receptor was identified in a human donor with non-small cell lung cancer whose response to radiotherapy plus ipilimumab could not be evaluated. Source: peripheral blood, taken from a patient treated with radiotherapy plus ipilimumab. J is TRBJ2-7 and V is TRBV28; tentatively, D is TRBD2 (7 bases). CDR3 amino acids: CASTLGGGSYEQYF. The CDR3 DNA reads TGTGCCAGCACCTTGGGAGGGGGTTCGTACGAGCAGTACTTC. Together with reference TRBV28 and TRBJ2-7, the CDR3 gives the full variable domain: DVKVTQSSRYLVKRTGEKVFLECVQDMDHENMFWYRQDPGLGLRLIYFSYDVKMKEKGDIPEGYSVSREKKERFSLILESASTNQTSMYLCASTLGGGSYEQYFGPGTRLTVT.